Below, 14 T cell receptor beta chains from the same sample are listed, as sequenced in a study of cytomegalovirus exposure and HLA in healthy donors. PCR employed 60 Vbeta and 13 Jbeta primers. Libraries were prepared by immunoSEQ multiplex PCR; TCRdb keeps only in-frame clonotypes and omits some of them. Of 150,000 or so clones in the sample, 84% are singletons; the top ten hold around 0.93%. Source material: PBMCs. Receptors were obtained from a man younger than 45 in good health and CMV-seronegative.

The rearrangement joins TRBV30 to TRBJ1-5, with D possibly TRBD1 on 6 matching bases. V was cut by 2 bases and J by 7 bases, with 15 bases left in between. Germline V gives CDR1 GTSNPN, CDR2 SVGIG (reference sequence). CDR3 size: 14 residues. The CDR3 DNA reads as TGTGCCTGGAGTCTGGTTGGGGGCGGGCAGCCCCAGCATTTT. Protein sequence: CAWSLVGGGQPQHF.

The chain combines TRBV18 with TRBJ1-1, with TRBD1 identical over 7 bases. V shed 4 bases, J shed 3 bases, and the junction held 5 bases outside the gene matches. Germline CDR1 reads KGHSH; CDR2 reads LQKENI. The CDR3 sequence is 14 residues long. CDR3 sequence (DNA): TGTGCCAGCTCACACAGGGGTATTGACACTGAAGCTTTCTTT. This sequence encodes CASSHRGIDTEAFF.

This clone was seen a few times. The genes are TRBV15 and TRBJ2-6; D uncertain. V lost 0 bases to trimming and J lost 3 bases, with 3 bases between them. CDR1 and CDR2 from the germline V gene are LNHNV and YYDKDF (reference sequence). CDR3 length: 14 amino acids. CDR3 nucleotide sequence: TGTGCCACCAGCAGAGATAGTGGGGCCAACGTCCTGACTTTC. It yields the protein CATSRDSGANVLTF.

This chain uses TRBV7-2 with TRBJ2-1; TRBD2 matches at 9 bases. Germline CDR1 SGHTA, CDR2 FQGNSA. The CDR3 is 14 amino acids. The V segment lost 7 bases and the J segment 9 bases; nucleotides outside the gene matches: 10. CDR3 bases: TGTGCCAGCAAGAAGGCGGGGGGGCCTGGTGAGCAGTTCTTC. Encoded protein: CASKKAGGPGEQFF.

This CDR3 reads CASSERGSGDGTGELFF. Written as DNA, the CDR3 is TGTGCCAGCAGTGAACGGGGAAGCGGGGACGGCACCGGGGAGCTGTTTTTT. This chain joins TRBV6-4 and TRBJ2-2; 7 nucleotides match TRBD2. Per the germline V gene, CDR1 is MRHNA and CDR2 is SNTAGT. This CDR3 comprises 17 residues. The V and J ends lost 3 bases and 4 bases, in that order; junction bases with no gene match: 11.

This clone was seen only once. This sequence joins TRBV28 and TRBJ1-1; 7 nucleotides line up with TRBD1. The CDR3 spans 15 residues. V shed 5 bases and J 5 bases; nucleotides not matched to a gene: 11. Germline values: CDR1 MDHEN, CDR2 SYDVKM. As DNA, the CDR3 is TGTGCCAGCAGTCTCTCTCAGGGGGTTTATACTGAAGCTTTCTTT. It codes for CASSLSQGVYTEAFF.

The rearrangement uses TRBV5-4 and TRBJ2-5, with 16 bases lining up with TRBD2. The V gene end was trimmed by 0 bases and the J gene end by 1 base; junction bases not matched to a gene: 6. The CDR3 runs to 19 residues. The germline CDR1 and CDR2 sequences are SGHNT and YYREEE (reference sequence). The CDR3 bases are TGTGCCAGCAGCTTGGTGGCAGGGACTAGCGGGAGGGCCCAAGAGACCCAGTACTTC. Translating gives CASSLVAGTSGRAQETQYF.

This chain links TRBV11-2 with TRBJ2-7; D is unclear. The CDR3 sequence is 13 residues long. V was shortened by 5 bases and J by 2 bases, with 10 bases between the two germline ends. Germline CDR1 is SGHAT and CDR2 is FQNNGV. DNA for the CDR3: TGTGCCAGCAGCCCACTAAAACCCTACGAGCAGTACTTC. Amino acid sequence: CASSPLKPYEQYF.

The chain recombines TRBV10-3 with TRBJ2-6; 10 positions match TRBD1. CDR3 length: 18 residues. Germline V gene data show CDR1 as ENHRY and CDR2 as SYGVKD. Trimming at V came to 4 bases and at J to 4 bases, leaving 10 bases not matched to a gene. The CDR3 DNA reads as TGTGCCATCAGTGTGACCGGGACAGGGGCGTCCGGGGCCAACGTCCTGACTTTC. Protein sequence: CAISVTGTGASGANVLTF.

The chain employs TRBV18 and TRBJ1-1, with D possibly matching TRBD1 (6 bases). From germline, CDR1 is KGHSH and CDR2 LQKENI. V gave up 6 bases and J gave up 0 bases, with 14 bases separating them. The CDR3 contains 15 residues. The CDR3 nucleotides are TGTGCCAGCTCGCAAGTGGGGGACATGAACACTGAAGCTTTCTTT. This gives the protein CASSQVGDMNTEAFF.

The chain joins TRBV6-1 to TRBJ1-5; D remains unclear. The CDR3 runs to 13 residues. With 5 bases removed from V and 1 base from J, the gap between germline ends came to 6 bases. In germline, CDR1 is MNHNS, CDR2 SASEGT. CDR3 coding DNA: TGTGCCAGCAGTCAACTAAGCAATCAGCCCCAGCATTTT. This translates into CASSQLSNQPQHF.

This clone was observed a single time. The CDR3 spells CASSSDRGTYEQYF. CDR3 in DNA: TGTGCCAGCAGCTCCGACAGGGGAACTTACGAGCAGTACTTC. The chain links TRBV7-9 to TRBJ2-7; 8 nucleotides line up with TRBD1. CDR3 length: 14 amino acids. The ends lost 4 bases at V and 4 bases at J; junction bases unmatched: 6. Per the germline V gene, CDR1 is SEHNR and CDR2 is FQNEAQ (reference sequence).

The gene calls are TRBV19 and TRBJ1-1; D gene uncertain. Germline CDR1 reads LNHDA; CDR2 reads SQIVND (reference sequence). V lost 3 bases and J 4 bases, leaving 12 bases between the germline ends. The CDR3 is made up of 14 amino acids. CDR3 sequence: CASSILSGTTEAFF. The DNA of the CDR3 is TGTGCCAGTAGTATCCTTAGCGGCACCACTGAAGCTTTCTTT.

V usage is TRBV28 and J usage is TRBJ2-3; the match to TRBD2 covers 7 bases. This CDR3 is 16 amino acids long. The germline CDR1 and CDR2 sequences are MDHEN and SYDVKM. The junction had 7 bases not matched to a gene; V was cut back by 4 bases and J by 0 bases. In DNA, the CDR3 is TGTGCCAGCAGTTCCTCTCTAGCGGTCAGCACAGATACGCAGTATTTT. This translates into CASSSSLAVSTDTQYF.